Presented here are 8 T cell receptor beta chains from one specimen sequenced in a study of T cells after yellow fever vaccination. TCRdb analysed the 5' RACE reads with MiXCR anew, one entry per CDR3 protein. The data show fewer than 450,000 distinct CDR3 sequences, roughly 8.6% seen once. Source: PBMCs, taken roughly seven weeks after the first yellow fever vaccination. These TCRs come from a man between 18 and 35 years old who received the YFV17D yellow fever vaccine.

This clonotype was recorded a few times. The chain carries TRBV6-1 and TRBJ2-5; a possible D gene is TRBD1 (6 bases). The CDR3 sequence is 15 residues long. Looked up from germline, CDR1 is MNHNS and CDR2 is SASEGT. V was clipped by 6 bases and J by 0 bases, with 14 bases between them. Here the CDR3 reads CASRAGTLNQETQYF. The CDR3 DNA reads as TGTGCCAGCAGGGCCGGGACACTGAACCAAGAGACCCAGTACTTC.

Only a few counts were recorded for this clonotype. The chain is built from TRBV12-3 or TRBV12-4 and TRBJ1-2; D is undetermined. The V gene lost 0 bases and the J gene lost 5 bases, with 10 bases spanning the gap. CDR3 length equals 14 residues. CDR3 sequence reads: CASSLAPGMYGYTF. CDR3 sequence (DNA): TGTGCCAGCAGTTTAGCGCCCGGGATGTATGGCTACACCTTC.

The table lists this clonotype with a few counts. V is TRBV20-1 and J is TRBJ2-5; D uncertain. The length of the CDR3 is 12 residues. Germline loops: CDR1 DFQATT, CDR2 SNEGSKA (reference sequence). Trimming removed 5 bases from V and 0 bases from J, with 7 bases in between. CDR3 in amino acids: CSAPDYQETQYF. The CDR3 bases are TGCAGTGCTCCAGACTACCAAGAGACCCAGTACTTC.

The V gene is TRBV4-3, the J gene TRBJ2-4, with 9 bases fitting TRBD1. This CDR3 spans 16 amino acids. J gave up 1 base and V 1 base, and 2 bases lay outside the gene matches. Germline loops: CDR1 LGHNA, CDR2 YSLEER. CDR3 region: CASSQGTGDAKNIQYF. DNA of the CDR3: TGCGCCAGCAGCCAAGGGACAGGGGATGCCAAAAACATTCAGTACTTC.

This rearrangement joins TRBV5-1 to TRBJ1-2, with 8 bases lining up with TRBD1. With 0 bases clipped from V and 7 bases from J, the junction kept 8 bases outside the gene matches. This CDR3 has 15 residues. The germline V gene encodes CDR1 SGHRS and CDR2 YFSETQ. The CDR3 nucleotides read TGCGCCAGCAGCTTGGACCAGGGGGCTAGCGGTGGCTACACCTTC. This translates into CASSLDQGASGGYTF.

This clonotype has just a few counts. This rearrangement joins TRBV10-3 to TRBJ2-7; D call uncertain. In germline, CDR1 is ENHRY, CDR2 SYGVKD. The V gene lost 10 bases and the J gene lost 0 bases, with 19 bases spanning the gap. This CDR3 has 15 amino acids. In DNA form, the CDR3 reads TGTGCCAGCTCGCTCGGACCCAGGAGCTCCTACGAGCAGTACGTC. Amino acids: CASSLGPRSSYEQYV.

This chain uses TRBV27 with TRBJ1-1; 8 bases match TRBD1. V lost 7 bases, J lost 4 bases, and 5 bases stayed unmatched. This CDR3 region has 13 residues. CDR1 MNHEY and CDR2 SMNVEV come from the germline V gene (reference sequence). CDR3 in amino acids: CASKGQGGTEAFF. In DNA form, the CDR3 reads TGTGCCAGCAAAGGACAGGGCGGCACTGAAGCTTTCTTT.

The J gene is TRBJ2-1, the V gene TRBV19; 7 nucleotides line up with TRBD1. The V segment lost 2 bases and the J segment 2 bases; nucleotides outside the gene matches: 9. This CDR3 spans 17 amino acids. The germline CDR1 and CDR2 sequences are LNHDA and SQIVND (reference sequence). The CDR3 nucleotides are TGTGCCAGTAGTATAAGCTTTGACAGGGTCCCCTACAATGAGCAGTTCTTC. Amino acids: CASSISFDRVPYNEQFF.